The clone carrying this T cell receptor (beta chain) was counted a few times. Antigen unknown. Use of 60 Vbeta and 13 Jbeta primers characterized the PCR. Authors' data handling: Per a later analysis, the number of unique TCR beta chains was roughly 87 million, of which about 11 million were shared. TCRdb keeps only in-frame clones here, not all; method: immunoSEQ multiplex PCR. Clonal size and the V and J genes are those of that table, whereas D and trimming came from the DNA. The table shows some 140,000 clones, with 70% to 85% occurring only once. This sample was included in a study of cytomegalovirus exposure and HLA in healthy donors. General study findings and limits: HLA-A and HLA-B allele assignments for most subjects were reportedly predicted accurately using TCR beta sequences. One later analysis reportedly identified an Asian-associated ancestry cluster that showed fewer N-insertions than the approximately 700-donor mean. Sequencing likely generated an artifact that appeared as a cluster of highly shared sequence variants.

Between the trimmed V and J ends, which lost 5 bases and 4 bases, there was a span of 9 bases. The CDR3 sequence is 12 residues long. The germline V gene encodes CDR1 SGHVS and CDR2 FQNEAQ. The sample consisted of PBMCs. The chain has TRBV7-8 and TRBJ2-7; possibly TRBD1 for D (5 bases). The receptor was derived from a man in his forties in good health and CMV-seropositive. CDR3 region: CASSEQGYEQYF. CDR3 DNA: TGTGCCAGCAGCGAGCAGGGATACGAGCAGTACTTC.